This TCR beta chain was identified during a study of blood T cell repertoires in COVID-19. The CDR3 spans 13 residues. Deletions cut 4 bases from V and 8 bases from J, with 14 bases between. Germline CDR1 and CDR2: MGHRA and YSYEKL. This clone was recorded a few times. The data were produced by immunoSEQ multiplex PCR, yet TCRdb's version contains in-frame clones alone and is incomplete. Among over 100,000 clones, around 86% were seen once, and the ten largest hold approximately 2.9%. This sequence joins TRBV4-1 and TRBJ1-2, with D maybe TRBD1 (5 bases). The clonotype was recovered from a man aged 50-59 years with active or convalescent COVID-19. The source material was peripheral blood. CDR3 DNA: TGCGCCAGCAGCCCCTCGGAGGGGAGAGGCTACACCTTC. This translates into CASSPSEGRGYTF.